The rows below give T cell receptor beta chains drawn from one sample of a study of cytomegalovirus exposure and HLA in healthy donors. The assay was immunoSEQ multiplex PCR, and TCRdb's table has in-frame clones only and misses some. Here the sample spans roughly 120,000 clones, around 85% being singletons. Sequencing was done on a sample of PBMCs. Receptor source: a man in his late teens or twenties in good health and CMV-seropositive. Each CDR3 is given with its conserved first and last residue. A D gene is named only where the DNA matches it firmly. Part of the rows lack a size; the others show once, few, many or a class for expanded clones.

cdr3_aa cdr3_nt j_call d_call cdr3_length v_call clone_size
CASSLGGGSSYEQYF TGTGCCAGCAGCCTGGGAGGGGGATCCTCCTACGAGCAGTACTTC TRBJ2-7 . 15 TRBV5-6 .
CAISEGQGDQPQHF TGTGCCATCAGTGAGGGACAGGGGGATCAGCCCCAGCATTTT TRBJ1-5 TRBD1 14 TRBV10-3 .
CASSLDRTGGQYEQYF TGTGCCAGCAGCTTAGATCGTACGGGGGGGCAGTACGAGCAGTACTTC TRBJ2-7 TRBD2 16 TRBV11-2 .
CASSLYGDRAGRQETQYF TGTGCCAGCAGTTTATACGGCGACCGAGCGGGGCGTCAAGAGACCCAGTACTTC TRBJ2-5 TRBD2 18 TRBV28 .
CASSYRTAGGNQPQHF TGTGCCAGCAGTTACCGGACTGCGGGGGGAAATCAGCCCCAGCATTTT TRBJ1-5 . 16 TRBV6-6 .
CASSIDSLRYGYTF TGTGCCAGTAGTATAGACAGCCTGAGGTATGGCTACACCTTC TRBJ1-2 . 14 TRBV19 .
CASSLEGQGYTEAFF TGTGCCAGCAGTTTAGAGGGACAGGGGTACACTGAAGCTTTCTTT TRBJ1-1 TRBD1 15 TRBV27 .
CATSWGADTQYF TGTGCCACCAGTTGGGGGGCAGATACGCAGTATTTT TRBJ2-3 . 12 TRBV15 few
CASSGGGVMDEQFF TGCGCCAGCAGCGGCGGGGGGGTTATGGATGAGCAGTTCTTC TRBJ2-1 TRBD2 14 TRBV5-1 .
CASSSLEGPSNYGYTF TGTGCCAGCAGCAGCCTCGAGGGTCCCTCTAACTATGGCTACACCTTC TRBJ1-2 . 16 TRBV5-8 once
CASSQRLEETQYF TGTGCCAGCAGCCAACGGCTGGAGGAGACCCAGTACTTC TRBJ2-5 . 13 TRBV4-2 .
CASKNIAGTGELFF TGTGCCAGCAAAAACATAGCGGGCACCGGGGAGCTGTTTTTT TRBJ2-2 TRBD2 14 TRBV27 .
CAISDDGGYNEQFF TGTGCCATCAGTGACGACGGGGGGTACAATGAGCAGTTCTTC TRBJ2-1 TRBD2 14 TRBV10-3 .
CATSSGQGTDTQYF TGTGCCACCAGCTCTGGACAGGGCACAGATACGCAGTATTTT TRBJ2-3 TRBD1 14 TRBV15 once
CASVTHRGNYGYTF TGTGCCAGCGTAACTCACCGGGGGAACTATGGCTACACCTTC TRBJ1-2 . 14 TRBV2 .
CASSPLGQWDYGYTF TGTGCCAGCAGCCCCTTGGGACAGTGGGACTATGGCTACACCTTC TRBJ1-2 TRBD1 15 TRBV7-8 .
CASSDLAGGPNEQFF TGTGCCAGCAGTGATCTAGCGGGGGGGCCCAATGAGCAGTTCTTC TRBJ2-1 TRBD2 15 TRBV6-1 .
CASSLRGPGETQYF TGTGCCAGCAGCTTGAGGGGGCCTGGGGAGACCCAGTACTTC TRBJ2-5 TRBD1 14 TRBV5-6 .
CASSRMLRDRGQETQYF TGTGCCAGCAGCCGAATGCTCCGGGACAGGGGCCAAGAGACCCAGTACTTC TRBJ2-5 TRBD1 17 TRBV7-9 .
CASSYGTSSYEQYF TGTGCCAGCAGTTACGGGACTAGCTCCTACGAGCAGTACTTC TRBJ2-7 TRBD2 14 TRBV6-5 few
CASSRTGYSNQPQHF TGTGCCAGCAGCCGCACAGGTTATAGCAATCAGCCCCAGCATTTT TRBJ1-5 . 15 TRBV9 few
CASSNGVLEKLFF TGTGCCAGCTCAAACGGGGTCCTTGAAAAACTGTTTTTT TRBJ1-4 . 13 TRBV2 .
CASSLEGHRGQNTEAFF TGCGCCAGCAGCTTGGAAGGTCACAGGGGCCAGAACACTGAAGCTTTCTTT TRBJ1-1 TRBD1 17 TRBV5-1 .
CASSLNRVDGYTF TGTGCCAGCAGCTTGAACCGGGTTGATGGCTACACCTTC TRBJ1-2 . 13 TRBV5-5 .
CASSLIGRDLNYGYTF TGTGCCAGCAGCTTAATCGGCCGGGACTTAAACTATGGCTACACCTTC TRBJ1-2 . 16 TRBV7-8 .
CASSLTTDRDYNEQFF TGTGCCAGCAGCTTAACCACGGACAGGGACTACAATGAGCAGTTCTTC TRBJ2-1 TRBD1 16 TRBV7-2 .
CASSPRDSIYYGYTF TGTGCCAGCAGCCCCCGGGACAGTATATACTATGGCTACACCTTC TRBJ1-2 TRBD1 15 TRBV7-2 .
CASSFGGGGGNQPQHF TGTGCCAGCAGCTTCGGCGGGGGGGGCGGGAATCAGCCCCAGCATTTT TRBJ1-5 . 16 TRBV5-4 .
CASSSETGGGVAGYTF TGTGCCAGCAGCTCCGAGACAGGGGGAGGCGTTGCAGGCTACACCTTC TRBJ1-2 TRBD1 16 TRBV7-8 .
CASRTGGQGNQPQHF TGTGCCAGTAGAACGGGGGGTCAAGGCAATCAGCCCCAGCATTTT TRBJ1-5 . 15 TRBV19 .
CASSLGQDLHGYTF TGTGCCAGCAGCTTGGGACAGGATCTCCATGGCTACACCTTC TRBJ1-2 TRBD1 14 TRBV13 .
CASRTITGGNTEAFF TGTGCCAGTAGAACGATAACAGGGGGAAACACTGAAGCTTTCTTT TRBJ1-1 TRBD1 15 TRBV19 .
CASSQGGQGANYGYTF TGTGCCAGCAGCCAAGGCGGACAGGGGGCAAACTATGGCTACACCTTC TRBJ1-2 TRBD1 16 TRBV14 .
CASSLEGGWSPLHF TGCGCCAGCAGCTTGGAAGGAGGGTGGTCACCCCTCCACTTT TRBJ1-6 . 14 TRBV5-1 .
CASSLPDRQRGDTQYF TGTGCCAGCAGCTTGCCGGACAGGCAAAGGGGAGATACGCAGTATTTT TRBJ2-3 TRBD1 16 TRBV5-5 once
CASSETRTNEKLFF TGTGCCAGCAGTGAGACAAGGACTAATGAAAAACTGTTTTTT TRBJ1-4 . 14 TRBV2 .
CASSEGPAGSGLTEAFF TGTGCCAGCAGTGAAGGACCAGCCGGGAGTGGTTTAACTGAAGCTTTCTTT TRBJ1-1 . 17 TRBV2 .
CASSPRGTPTDTQYF TGTGCCAGCAGTCCCCGGGGGACCCCCACAGATACGCAGTATTTT TRBJ2-3 . 15 TRBV28 once
CASSIGRAHLSGANVLTF TGTGCCAGTAGTATAGGCAGGGCCCACCTCTCTGGGGCCAACGTCCTGACTTTC TRBJ2-6 . 18 TRBV19 .
CAWSVGLANEQFF TGTGCCTGGAGTGTGGGACTAGCCAATGAGCAGTTCTTC TRBJ2-1 TRBD2 13 TRBV30 .
CASSSGGAGSETFF TGTGCCAGCAGCTCAGGGGGTGCAGGGTCGGAGACTTTCTTT TRBJ1-1 TRBD1 14 TRBV7-8 .
CASGGLATGEQYF TGTGCCAGCGGAGGACTAGCGACGGGGGAGCAGTACTTC TRBJ2-7 TRBD2 13 TRBV25-1 .
CASSQGGGGEKLFF TGCGCCAGCAGCCAGGGGGGAGGTGGCGAAAAACTGTTTTTT TRBJ1-4 . 14 TRBV4-1 .
CATRASLWDSIYEQYF TGTGCCACCCGGGCCTCTTTGTGGGACAGTATCTACGAGCAGTACTTC TRBJ2-7 TRBD1 16 TRBV27 .
CASSLSREETQYF TGTGCCAGCAGCTTGAGTAGGGAGGAGACCCAGTACTTC TRBJ2-5 . 13 TRBV7-2 .
CASQTGGRETQYF TGTGCCAGCCAGACAGGGGGCCGGGAGACCCAGTACTTC TRBJ2-5 TRBD1 13 TRBV5-4 .
CASSLVTGNTGELFF TGTGCCAGCAGCTTAGTTACAGGGAACACCGGGGAGCTGTTTTTT TRBJ2-2 . 15 TRBV7-2 once
CASRPAVTPNTEAFF TGTGCCAGCAGGCCCGCGGTAACGCCGAACACTGAAGCTTTCTTT TRBJ1-1 . 15 TRBV9 .
CASSFYRGLMNTEAFF TGTGCCAGCAGCTTCTACAGGGGACTCATGAACACTGAAGCTTTCTTT TRBJ1-1 TRBD1 16 TRBV7-2 .
CASSLSAGANTGELFF TGTGCCAGCAGCTTATCGGCAGGGGCTAACACCGGGGAGCTGTTTTTT TRBJ2-2 . 16 TRBV11-2 .
CASSFTYGSDQPQHF TGTGCCAGCAGTTTTACGTACGGGAGCGATCAGCCCCAGCATTTT TRBJ1-5 . 15 TRBV6-1 .
CASSPGTSEPTDTQYF TGTGCCAGCAGTCCCGGGACTAGCGAACCCACAGATACGCAGTATTTT TRBJ2-3 TRBD2 16 TRBV6-4 .
CASSRGQPIYNEQFF TGTGCCAGCAGCCGGGGACAGCCGATCTACAATGAGCAGTTCTTC TRBJ2-1 TRBD1 15 TRBV11-1 .